This T cell receptor beta chain was retrieved from a study of T-cell memory formation after mild COVID-19. General study results and limits: Day 15 to 85 contractors were CD4/CD8 balanced; later expanders leaned CD4+.

The CDR3 length is 13 residues. The ends lost 4 bases at V and 4 bases at J; junction bases unmatched: 5. CDR1 DFQATT and CDR2 SNEGSKA come from the germline V gene (reference sequence). MiXCR, applied by TCRdb to the 5' RACE reads, yields one record per CDR3 protein. The sample holds around 430,000 distinct CDR3 sequences, approximately 15% seen once. As to this clonotype: Its antigen is unidentified.

This chain links TRBV20-1 with TRBJ1-2, with 8 positions matching TRBD1. The TCR originated in a man aged 18 to 29 who had mild COVID-19 (a few samples of this study predate the infection). Cell type and time point are not known. Sequencing input: PBMCs or a T cell subset sorted from them (not recorded which). The CDR3 DNA sequence: TGCAGTGCTACAAGGACAGGGCTCTATGGCTACACCTTC. It yields the protein CSATRTGLYGYTF.